Included here is one T cell receptor (beta chain) sequence, with context. This sample is part of a study of tumor-infiltrating lymphocytes in primary liver carcinoma. With around 490 ng total RNA as template and a constant-region primer, TCR beta cDNA was made. Three nested multiplex PCR rounds of slightly modified ARM-PCR generated TCR beta libraries. The opening two PCR rounds, about 10 cycles each, paired TRBV1-TRBV30 forward primers with a C-beta reverse primer. One entry per CDR3 protein results from TCRdb running MiXCR on the multiplex PCR reads. Seen here are fewer than 400,000 distinct CDR3 sequences, almost 60% observed once, and the top ten hold about 17%. The CDR3 extends over 10 amino acids. The V gene's germline CDR1 is MNHEY and CDR2 SVGAGI. Germline DNA was extracted too, while blood RNA derived from unsorted whole blood.

The source of this sequence is a woman in her 30s with primary liver carcinoma and hepatitis B virus infection. Sequencing input: peripheral blood. The chain uses TRBV6-5 and TRBJ2-3, with D uncertain. The last part of the DNA fits TRBJ1-5 better; the J call may be wrong. CDR3 loop: CALEVDTQHF. The CDR3 DNA is TGTGCCCTCGAGGTAGATACGCAGCATTTT.